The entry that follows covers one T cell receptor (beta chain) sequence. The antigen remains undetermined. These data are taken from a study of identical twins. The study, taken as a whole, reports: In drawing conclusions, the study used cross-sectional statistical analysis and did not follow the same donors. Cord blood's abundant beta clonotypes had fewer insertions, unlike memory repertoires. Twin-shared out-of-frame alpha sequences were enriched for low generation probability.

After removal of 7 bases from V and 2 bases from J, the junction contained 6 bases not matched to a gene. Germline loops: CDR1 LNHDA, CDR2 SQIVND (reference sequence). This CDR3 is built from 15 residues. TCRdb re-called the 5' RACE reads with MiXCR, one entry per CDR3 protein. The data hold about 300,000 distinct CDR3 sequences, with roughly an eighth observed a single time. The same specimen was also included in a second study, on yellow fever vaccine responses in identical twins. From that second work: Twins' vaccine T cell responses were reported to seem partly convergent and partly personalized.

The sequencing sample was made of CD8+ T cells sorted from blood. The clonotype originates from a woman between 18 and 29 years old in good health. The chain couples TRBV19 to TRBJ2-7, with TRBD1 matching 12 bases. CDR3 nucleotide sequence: TGTGCCAGTACCCCGGGACAGGGGGCCCCCTACGAGCAGTACTTC. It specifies CASTPGQGAPYEQYF.